A selection of T cell receptor beta chains follows, all from one sample in a study of identical twins. TCRdb independently ran MiXCR on the 5' RACE reads; one entry per CDR3 protein. The table shows about 480,000 distinct CDR3 sequences, with 11% to 15% occurring only once. These data were likewise used in another study, on yellow fever vaccine responses in identical twins.

The sequenced sample consisted of CD4+ T cells sorted from blood. These receptors were collected from a woman aged 18-29 years in good health. The CDR3 runs from the conserved cysteine through the conserved F or W.

v_call: TRBV20-1
j_call: TRBJ2-7
cdr3_aa: CSPKDPASYEQYF

v_call: TRBV10-2
j_call: TRBJ2-7
cdr3_aa: CASEGDSSYEQYF

v_call: TRBV4-1
j_call: TRBJ2-1
cdr3_aa: CASSQEGKQGNEQFF

v_call: TRBV29-1
j_call: TRBJ2-7
cdr3_aa: CSVGGPSYEQYF

v_call: TRBV7-8
j_call: TRBJ2-2
cdr3_aa: CASSERTSGSATGELFF

v_call: TRBV3-1
j_call: TRBJ2-1
cdr3_aa: CASSFRTVYNEQFF

v_call: TRBV6-6
j_call: TRBJ2-7
cdr3_aa: CASSYRQVYEQYF

v_call: TRBV7-3
j_call: TRBJ1-1
cdr3_aa: CASSGHPNTEAFF

v_call: TRBV4-3
j_call: TRBJ2-3
cdr3_aa: CASSQDLVPAGASGTDTQYF

v_call: TRBV2
j_call: TRBJ1-2
cdr3_aa: CASSEVRTWGYGYTF

v_call: TRBV6-5
j_call: TRBJ2-2
cdr3_aa: CASSALTGELFF

v_call: TRBV11-2
j_call: TRBJ2-3
cdr3_aa: CASSRGRVTDTQYF

v_call: TRBV4-2
j_call: TRBJ2-7
cdr3_aa: CASSQELDRFANNYEQYF

v_call: TRBV3-1
j_call: TRBJ2-1
cdr3_aa: CASSPTGLAQVEQFF

v_call: TRBV4-2
j_call: TRBJ2-1
cdr3_aa: CASSQVEAGNNEQFF

v_call: TRBV6-2/TRBV6-3
j_call: TRBJ2-1
cdr3_aa: CASTPRGAYNEQFF

v_call: TRBV6-1
j_call: TRBJ2-2
cdr3_aa: CASSDPGNTGELFF

v_call: TRBV5-1
j_call: TRBJ2-1
cdr3_aa: CASSKDSLDEQFF

v_call: TRBV14
j_call: TRBJ2-7
cdr3_aa: CASSHAGTLTYEQYF

v_call: TRBV10-2
j_call: TRBJ2-1
cdr3_aa: CASSQGLAGINEQFF

v_call: TRBV6-1
j_call: TRBJ2-7
cdr3_aa: CASTPGAASSYEQYF

v_call: TRBV19
j_call: TRBJ2-3
cdr3_aa: CASSIDGSTDTQYF

v_call: TRBV7-2
j_call: TRBJ2-2
cdr3_aa: CASSLSGGIGTGELFF

v_call: TRBV24-1
j_call: TRBJ2-2
cdr3_aa: CATSEQHPGRSTGELFF

v_call: TRBV5-1
j_call: TRBJ2-5
cdr3_aa: CASSLGTGAGETQYF

v_call: TRBV20-1
j_call: TRBJ2-1
cdr3_aa: CSAIPDSYNEQFF

v_call: TRBV7-2
j_call: TRBJ2-5
cdr3_aa: CASSSVLVETQYF

v_call: TRBV27
j_call: TRBJ2-7
cdr3_aa: CASSLQSGTSGRGQYF

v_call: TRBV27
j_call: TRBJ2-4
cdr3_aa: CASRPGGVAKNIQYF

v_call: TRBV5-1
j_call: TRBJ2-7
cdr3_aa: CASSLEVFYEQYF

v_call: TRBV10-3
j_call: TRBJ2-1
cdr3_aa: CAISAQRGADNEQFF

v_call: TRBV28
j_call: TRBJ2-1
cdr3_aa: CASSFKPLSYNEQFF

v_call: TRBV6-2/TRBV6-3
j_call: TRBJ2-2
cdr3_aa: CASTPRTGMDTGELFF

v_call: TRBV7-3
j_call: TRBJ1-1
cdr3_aa: CASSLTGGNTEAFF

v_call: TRBV7-4
j_call: TRBJ2-7
cdr3_aa: CASSGRTRFSYEQYF

v_call: TRBV12-3/TRBV12-4
j_call: TRBJ2-4
cdr3_aa: CASSLGVGSAKNIQYF

v_call: TRBV15
j_call: TRBJ2-2
cdr3_aa: CATSSNTGELFF

v_call: TRBV5-6
j_call: TRBJ2-5
cdr3_aa: CASSFSVGGTQYF

v_call: TRBV9
j_call: TRBJ2-3
cdr3_aa: CASSVDLAGGLKDTQYF

v_call: TRBV5-1
j_call: TRBJ2-3
cdr3_aa: CASSVDGTASSTQYF

v_call: TRBV4-3
j_call: TRBJ2-3
cdr3_aa: CASSQDVGSTDTQYF

v_call: TRBV27
j_call: TRBJ2-1
cdr3_aa: CASSFLAGFNEQFF

v_call: TRBV4-1
j_call: TRBJ2-7
cdr3_aa: CASSQAGTGTPYEQYF

v_call: TRBV29-1
j_call: TRBJ2-2
cdr3_aa: CSVAPGTSGVNTGELFF

v_call: TRBV29-1
j_call: TRBJ2-5
cdr3_aa: CSVLRGTQYF

v_call: TRBV19
j_call: TRBJ2-2
cdr3_aa: CASDSGRKNTGELFF

v_call: TRBV4-2
j_call: TRBJ2-5
cdr3_aa: CASSQDRAGETQYF

v_call: TRBV6-1
j_call: TRBJ2-3
cdr3_aa: CASMGQSIREDTQYF

v_call: TRBV4-1
j_call: TRBJ2-1
cdr3_aa: CASSQPRTGRYNEQFF

v_call: TRBV5-1
j_call: TRBJ2-1
cdr3_aa: CASSLGLEPTDEQFF

v_call: TRBV6-5
j_call: TRBJ2-3
cdr3_aa: CASSYRTWADTQYF

v_call: TRBV20-1
j_call: TRBJ2-1
cdr3_aa: CSAKPGGKSYNEQFF

v_call: TRBV20-1
j_call: TRBJ1-3
cdr3_aa: CSARTRGATGNTIYF

v_call: TRBV7-9
j_call: TRBJ2-3
cdr3_aa: CASSLVVGTGTDTQYF

v_call: TRBV6-1
j_call: TRBJ2-7
cdr3_aa: CASTPGRETYEQYF

v_call: TRBV6-5
j_call: TRBJ1-5
cdr3_aa: CASSYSGTALGQPQHF

v_call: TRBV6-2/TRBV6-3
j_call: TRBJ2-5
cdr3_aa: CASSSLAGVQETQYF

v_call: TRBV5-1
j_call: TRBJ1-6
cdr3_aa: CASSLEDHYNSPLRF

v_call: TRBV7-9
j_call: TRBJ2-3
cdr3_aa: CASSFSGRTGTDTQYF

v_call: TRBV29-1
j_call: TRBJ2-1
cdr3_aa: CSVAGTSKTYNEQFF